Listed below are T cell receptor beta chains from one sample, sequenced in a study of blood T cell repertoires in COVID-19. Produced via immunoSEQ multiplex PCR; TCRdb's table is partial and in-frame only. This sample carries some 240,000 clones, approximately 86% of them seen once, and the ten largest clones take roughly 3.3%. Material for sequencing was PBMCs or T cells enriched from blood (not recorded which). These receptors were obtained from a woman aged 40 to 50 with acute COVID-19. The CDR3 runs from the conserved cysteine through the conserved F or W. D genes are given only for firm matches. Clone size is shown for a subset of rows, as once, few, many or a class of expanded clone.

cdr3_nt: TGTGCCAGCAGCCCCATTCCGCTAGCTCCAGCGGCTCCTTACGAGCAGTACTTC
cdr3_aa: CASSPIPLAPAAPYEQYF
j_call: TRBJ2-7
v_call: TRBV3-1/TRBV3-2
d_call: .
clone_size: .

cdr3_nt: TGTGCCACCAGCATAACAGCCGGGGAGCTGTTTTTT
cdr3_aa: CATSITAGELFF
j_call: TRBJ2-2
v_call: TRBV15
d_call: .
clone_size: .

cdr3_nt: TGTGCCAGCAGCTCCCGGGACAGAATACTCTATGGCTACACCTTC
cdr3_aa: CASSSRDRILYGYTF
j_call: TRBJ1-2
v_call: TRBV11-2
d_call: TRBD1
clone_size: .

cdr3_nt: TGTGCCAGCATTCACAGGGCTTCGAACACTGAAGCTTTCTTT
cdr3_aa: CASIHRASNTEAFF
j_call: TRBJ1-1
v_call: TRBV6-5
d_call: .
clone_size: .

cdr3_nt: TGTGCCAGCAGCTTGGGGAGGGCTCAATCTGGGGCCAACGTCCTGACTTTC
cdr3_aa: CASSLGRAQSGANVLTF
j_call: TRBJ2-6
v_call: TRBV7-3
d_call: TRBD2
clone_size: .

cdr3_nt: TGTGCCAGCAGCGAAGGGACTAGCGGGAGTCTATACGAGCAGTACTTC
cdr3_aa: CASSEGTSGSLYEQYF
j_call: TRBJ2-7
v_call: TRBV9
d_call: TRBD2
clone_size: .

cdr3_nt: TGTGCCAGTAGTATAGATCAGAACACTGAAGCTTTCTTT
cdr3_aa: CASSIDQNTEAFF
j_call: TRBJ1-1
v_call: TRBV19
d_call: .
clone_size: .

cdr3_nt: TGTGTCAGCAGCCCGGGACTATACAATGAGCAGTTCTTC
cdr3_aa: CVSSPGLYNEQFF
j_call: TRBJ2-1
v_call: TRBV12-3/TRBV12-4
d_call: TRBD2
clone_size: .

cdr3_nt: TGTGCCAGTACCCTTACAGGGTTAGGCACAGATACGCAGTATTTT
cdr3_aa: CASTLTGLGTDTQYF
j_call: TRBJ2-3
v_call: TRBV19
d_call: .
clone_size: .

cdr3_nt: TGTGCCAGCTCACCATTTACAGGGATAAGCACAGATACGCAGTATTTT
cdr3_aa: CASSPFTGISTDTQYF
j_call: TRBJ2-3
v_call: TRBV18
d_call: .
clone_size: .

cdr3_nt: TGTGCCAGCAGTCCAGGACAGGGTAGCACTGAAGCTTTCTTT
cdr3_aa: CASSPGQGSTEAFF
j_call: TRBJ1-1
v_call: TRBV27
d_call: TRBD1
clone_size: .

cdr3_nt: TGTGCCAGTAGTATCGGTTGGGACAGCCAGCTCTATGGCTACACCTTC
cdr3_aa: CASSIGWDSQLYGYTF
j_call: TRBJ1-2
v_call: TRBV19
d_call: TRBD1
clone_size: few

cdr3_nt: TGTGCCAGCAGTGCGCCGGGACAGAGAAGCCGTAATGAGCAGTTCTTC
cdr3_aa: CASSAPGQRSRNEQFF
j_call: TRBJ2-1
v_call: TRBV6-1
d_call: TRBD1
clone_size: .

cdr3_nt: TGTGCCAGCACCCCAGGCGACAGCGCCACAGATACGCAGTATTTT
cdr3_aa: CASTPGDSATDTQYF
j_call: TRBJ2-3
v_call: TRBV6-5
d_call: .
clone_size: .

cdr3_nt: TGTGCCAGCAGCAAGCGTTCGTTTTACAGGGGGCGTTATGGCTACACCTTC
cdr3_aa: CASSKRSFYRGRYGYTF
j_call: TRBJ1-2
v_call: TRBV21-1
d_call: .
clone_size: few

cdr3_nt: TGTGCCAGCAGTTACTCGGGCAAAAGCTCTGGAAACACCATATATTTT
cdr3_aa: CASSYSGKSSGNTIYF
j_call: TRBJ1-3
v_call: TRBV6-5
d_call: .
clone_size: .

cdr3_nt: TGTGCCACCAGTGGGGGGGTGGGATTCCAAGAGACCCAGTACTTC
cdr3_aa: CATSGGVGFQETQYF
j_call: TRBJ2-5
v_call: TRBV24-1
d_call: .
clone_size: .

cdr3_nt: TGTGCCAGTAGTATAGATGAAGGGACAGGGGCAGGTGGCTACACCTTC
cdr3_aa: CASSIDEGTGAGGYTF
j_call: TRBJ1-2
v_call: TRBV19
d_call: TRBD1
clone_size: .

cdr3_nt: TGTGCCACTGGACAGATTGGAAACACCATATATTTT
cdr3_aa: CATGQIGNTIYF
j_call: TRBJ1-3
v_call: TRBV19
d_call: .
clone_size: .

cdr3_nt: TGTGCCAGCAGCATGAACAGCAGAGATACGCAGTATTTT
cdr3_aa: CASSMNSRDTQYF
j_call: TRBJ2-3
v_call: TRBV11-2
d_call: .
clone_size: few

cdr3_nt: TGTGCCAGTAGTGACGGACAGGGGAGGGCCCTCCACTTT
cdr3_aa: CASSDGQGRALHF
j_call: TRBJ1-6
v_call: TRBV19
d_call: TRBD1
clone_size: .

cdr3_nt: TGTGCCAGAAACCGGGACAGGGTTCGAGAGACCCAGTACTTC
cdr3_aa: CARNRDRVRETQYF
j_call: TRBJ2-5
v_call: TRBV2
d_call: TRBD1
clone_size: .